The text below deals with one T cell receptor beta chain. Its antigen remains unknown. These data come from a study of blood T cells in healthy people across ages. All donors came from Russia, were Caucasian and healthy, and spanned ages roughly 6 to 95. A J-beta primer mix and a sample-barcoded 5' primer were used in a second PCR of roughly 6 to 11 cycles. Unique molecular identifiers of 12 random nucleotides labeled each cDNA. TCRdb independently ran MiXCR on the 5' RACE reads; one entry per CDR3 protein. The sample consists of 850,000 to 1,100,000 distinct CDR3 sequences, around two fifths of them appearing once. The germline V gene has CDR1 LGHNA and CDR2 YSLEER. The V and J ends lost 3 bases and 4 bases, in that order; junction bases with no gene match: 23. The CDR3 contains 21 residues. Study outcomes and limitations: It was the long-lived donors that had more naive CD4+ cells and higher diversity than aged donors. It was held that the diversity estimates obtained from one million T cells were underestimates.

What was sequenced was blood. The genes are TRBV4-3 and TRBJ2-3, with 9 positions matching TRBD2. The source of this sequence is a man aged 18 to 29 in good health. The CDR3 loop is CASSHEGAGGPNSIVPDTQYF. CDR3 nucleotides: TGCGCCAGCAGCCATGAAGGGGCGGGGGGGCCGAATAGTATCGTCCCAGATACGCAGTATTTT.